These 30 T cell receptor beta chains were all obtained from the same sample, sequenced in a study of healthy donors' naive CD4 and CD8 T cells. TCR libraries were built from 450 to 650 ng of total RNA by linear amplification. A single record per CDR3 protein comes from TCRdb applying MiXCR to the reads. The sample yields about 200,000 distinct CDR3 sequences, under 85% seen once. Input material: naive CD4+ and CD8+ T cells sorted from blood, pooled from several donors. These receptors all come from a pool of human donors in good health; the sample pools cells from several healthy donors.

The chain links TRBV6-5 to TRBJ2-7; no reliable D call. Trimming shortened V by 5 bases and J by 3 bases, and 14 bases separated the two germline ends. The germline V gene encodes CDR1 MNHEY and CDR2 SVGAGI. The CDR3 contains 14 residues. CDR3 residues: CASSADMFLYEQYF. CDR3 in DNA: TGTGCCAGCAGTGCAGACATGTTCCTCTACGAGCAGTACTTC.

The chain uses TRBV29-1 and TRBJ2-7, with 10 positions matching TRBD1. Germline lookup yields CDR1 SQVTM and CDR2 ANQGSEA. The CDR3 is 14 residues long. Trimming at V came to 7 bases and at J to 4 bases, leaving 10 bases not matched to a gene. CDR3 DNA sequence: TGCAGCGCGGGGAGGGACAGGGGTGTATACGAGCAGTACTTC. Protein: CSAGRDRGVYEQYF.

This chain links TRBV6-1 with TRBJ1-5; 7 positions agree with TRBD1. Trimming took 1 base from V and 7 from J; bases not matched to a gene: 4. This CDR3 comprises 14 residues. The germline V gene encodes CDR1 MNHNS and CDR2 SASEGT. For the CDR3, the DNA is TGTGCCAGCAGTGAAGACAGGGGTTCACAGCCCCAGCATTTT. It is translated as CASSEDRGSQPQHF.

This chain joins TRBV27 and TRBJ1-5, with unresolved D. The V gene's germline CDR1 is MNHEY and CDR2 SMNVEV (reference sequence). The ends were cut back, 3 bases at V and 4 bases at J, with 7 bases in the middle. The CDR3 sequence is 13 residues long. CDR3 sequence reads: CASSFEANQPQHF. CDR3 nucleotides: TGTGCCAGCAGTTTTGAGGCAAATCAGCCCCAGCATTTT.

This chain joins TRBV29-1 and TRBJ1-2, with 7 positions matching TRBD1. V shed 6 bases, J shed 1 base, and the junction held 8 bases outside the gene matches. Germline values: CDR1 SQVTM, CDR2 ANQGSEA. CDR3 size: 14 residues. CDR3 amino acids: CSVEDRRYNYGYTF. The CDR3 region has the DNA TGCAGCGTCGAGGACAGGCGTTATAACTATGGCTACACCTTC. Using reference TRBV29-1 and TRBJ1-2 for the parts outside the CDR3, the full variable domain is SAVISQKPSRDICQRGTSLTIQCQVDSQVTMMFWYRQQPGQSLTLIATANQGSEATYESGFVIDKFPISRPNLTFSTLTVSNMSPEDSSIYLCSVEDRRYNYGYTFGSGTRLTVV.

This chain uses TRBV11-1 with TRBJ2-2, with no clear D. The V gene's germline CDR1 is SGHAT and CDR2 FQDESV (reference sequence). There are 12 residues in the CDR3. Trimming stripped 5 bases from V and 3 bases from J, with 4 bases between. CDR3 amino acids: CASSIHTGELFF. Here the CDR3 DNA reads TGTGCCAGCAGCATCCACACCGGGGAGCTGTTTTTT.

The V and J genes are TRBV10-3 and TRBJ2-7; D is ambiguous. With 3 bases removed from V and 0 bases from J, the gap between germline ends came to 12 bases. Looked up from germline, CDR1 is ENHRY and CDR2 is SYGVKD. CDR3 length: 15 residues. The CDR3 here is CAISDSGTVSYEQYF. The DNA of the CDR3 is TGTGCCATCAGTGATAGTGGAACGGTCTCCTACGAGCAGTACTTC.

This clonotype turned up a few times. V is TRBV6-5 and J is TRBJ1-2; perhaps TRBD1 as D (5 bases). Germline V gene sequence: CDR1 MNHEY, CDR2 SVGAGI. The CDR3 consists of 14 residues. The V end lost 5 bases, the J end lost 4 bases, and 14 bases lay between the germline ends. The CDR3 bases are TGTGCCAGCAGTCGTCAGGGAGACCCCTATGGCTACACCTTC. It encodes CASSRQGDPYGYTF.

This chain uses TRBV29-1 with TRBJ1-4; D is unresolved. CDR3 size: 12 residues. Trimming took off 4 bases at V and 13 bases at J, with 16 bases between the two ends. CDR1 and CDR2 from the germline V gene are SQVTM and ANQGSEA. CDR3: CSVVPREGGLFF. The CDR3 DNA reads TGCAGCGTTGTTCCAAGGGAGGGAGGACTGTTTTTT.

This chain joins TRBV29-1 and TRBJ1-2; 7 nucleotides align to TRBD1. V dropped 3 bases and J dropped 8; count of bases not matched to a gene: 9. CDR3 size: 13 residues. Germline CDR1 and CDR2: SQVTM and ANQGSEA. The CDR3 protein is CSVERFTGDGYTF. The CDR3 DNA sequence: TGCAGCGTTGAGAGGTTTACAGGGGACGGCTACACCTTC.

Concerning this clonotype: The junction differs from germline at one of its ends, possibly a read error. This chain connects TRBV10-3 to TRBJ2-3; 12 bases agree with TRBD1. CDR1 is ENHRY and CDR2 is SYGVKD in the germline V gene. This CDR3 region has 19 residues. The CDR3 bases are TGTGCCATCAGTGAGTCGAATCCGCCCGGGACAGGGGGCACCGATACGCAGTATTTT. Translating gives CAISESNPPGTGGTDTQYF.

The rearrangement joins TRBV30 to TRBJ2-1; 10 bases are a match to TRBD2. This CDR3 comprises 14 residues. Losses at the gene ends were 2 bases for V and 6 bases for J; bases not matched to a gene: 4. Germline CDR1 is GTSNPN and CDR2 is SVGIG (reference sequence). CDR3 residues: CAWSPTSGANEQFF. The CDR3 bases are TGTGCCTGGAGTCCCACTAGCGGGGCCAATGAGCAGTTCTTC.

This clonotype appeared once. J is TRBJ1-2 and V is TRBV29-1; D ambiguous. CDR1 and CDR2 (germline): SQVTM, ANQGSEA. There are 12 residues in the CDR3. With 8 bases removed from V and 5 bases from J, the gap between germline ends came to 15 bases. CDR3 DNA sequence: TGCAGCCACGACCCGGTTGATTATGGCTACACCTTC. It yields the protein CSHDPVDYGYTF.

The V and J genes are TRBV29-1 and TRBJ2-1, with TRBD2 matching over 7 bases. The CDR3 sequence is 21 residues long. Germline CDR1 SQVTM, CDR2 ANQGSEA. V shed 7 bases, J shed 0 bases, and the junction held 27 bases outside the gene matches. CDR3 coding DNA: TGCAGCGCGTTACCCAGTCTCGCGGGAGTGGGTGGTGAGAGCTCCTACAATGAGCAGTTCTTC. It codes for CSALPSLAGVGGESSYNEQFF.

The genes are TRBV6-5 and TRBJ1-6; no reliable D call. The germline CDR1 and CDR2 sequences are MNHEY and SVGAGI. The V end lost 5 bases, the J end lost 6 bases, and 11 bases lay between the germline ends. The CDR3 totals 14 residues. CDR3 loop: CASSPGRLNSPLHF. In nucleotides, the CDR3 is TGTGCCAGCAGTCCCGGCAGGCTTAATTCACCCCTCCACTTT.

The table lists this clonotype with a few counts. The genes are TRBV2 and TRBJ2-7; the D is unclear. The CDR3 sequence is 12 residues long. Looked up from germline, CDR1 is SNHLY and CDR2 is FYNNEI. The V end lost 2 bases, the J end lost 4 bases, and 6 bases lay between the germline ends. CDR3 in DNA: TGTGCCAGCAGTGAAACGGAATACGAGCAGTACTTC. Residues: CASSETEYEQYF.

The chain carries TRBV11-2 and TRBJ2-7; D remains ambiguous. The DNA end favors TRBJ2-4, so the J call may be wrong. The CDR3 spans 15 residues. Germline lookup yields CDR1 SGHAT and CDR2 FQNNGV. CDR3 coding DNA: TGTGCCAGCAGCTTAGATGTAGGGATGACGAACATTCAGTACTTC. It codes for CASSLDVGMTNIQYF.

This clonotype has just a few counts. The chain has TRBV6-5 and TRBJ2-1; D not certain. Germline lookup yields CDR1 MNHEY and CDR2 SVGAGI. V lost 8 bases to trimming and J lost 6 bases, with 11 bases between them. This CDR3 region has 12 residues. The CDR3 loop reads CASSPHPNEQFF. The DNA for the CDR3 is TGTGCCAGCTCCCCCCATCCCAATGAGCAGTTCTTC.

The J gene is TRBJ1-1, the V gene TRBV27; D unclear. This CDR3 contains 15 residues. Germline V gene sequence: CDR1 MNHEY, CDR2 SMNVEV (reference sequence). V lost 3 bases and J lost 0, with 11 bases in between. As DNA, the CDR3 is TGTGCCAGCAGTTTTACTCCCCCGATGAACACTGAAGCTTTCTTT. Translated: CASSFTPPMNTEAFF.

This clonotype was picked up a small number of times. The genes are TRBV19 and TRBJ2-7, with TRBD2 matching 10 bases. V gave up 3 bases and J gave up 5 bases; unmatched junction bases: 7. The CDR3 runs 15 residues. The V gene's germline CDR1 is LNHDA and CDR2 SQIVND (reference sequence). The chain's CDR3 is CASSIIAGGPHEQYF. The CDR3 nucleotides read TGTGCCAGTAGTATTATAGCGGGAGGACCCCACGAGCAGTACTTC.

This clonotype was seen a handful of times. The rearrangement uses TRBV29-1 and TRBJ1-1, with D possibly matching TRBD1 (5 bases). This CDR3 spans 14 amino acids. The V and J ends lost 8 bases and 3 bases respectively, with 19 bases between them. Germline lookup yields CDR1 SQVTM and CDR2 ANQGSEA. In DNA, the CDR3 is TGCAGCACGACCTTTGGGGACGCGGACACTGAAGCTTTCTTT. Protein product: CSTTFGDADTEAFF. Using reference TRBV29-1 and TRBJ1-1 for the parts outside the CDR3, the full variable domain is SAVISQKPSRDICQRGTSLTIQCQVDSQVTMMFWYRQQPGQSLTLIATANQGSEATYESGFVIDKFPISRPNLTFSTLTVSNMSPEDSSIYLCSTTFGDADTEAFFGQGTRLTVV.

This chain connects TRBV27 to TRBJ2-7; TRBD1 matches 10 bases. CDR1 is MNHEY and CDR2 is SMNVEV in the germline V gene (reference sequence). V was pared by 4 bases and J by 2 bases, with 5 bases of the junction left unmatched. This CDR3 region has 15 residues. The CDR3 nucleotides read TGTGCCAGCAGTTCCCTCGGACAGGGGGCCTACGAGCAGTACTTC. Translating gives CASSSLGQGAYEQYF.

This clonotype has more than one count but fewer than ten. The rearrangement uses TRBV19 and TRBJ1-2; D might be TRBD1 (5 bases). Germline V gene lookup returns CDR1 LNHDA and CDR2 SQIVND (reference sequence). The CDR3 has 13 amino acids. V was trimmed by 3 bases and J by 5 bases, leaving 10 bases between them. For the CDR3, the DNA is TGTGCCAGTAGTATTGAAAGGGGTTATGGCTACACCTTC. Its protein is CASSIERGYGYTF.

This clonotype was detected a few times. The J gene is TRBJ2-3, the V gene TRBV29-1; 8 bases fit TRBD1. Germline V gene sequence: CDR1 SQVTM, CDR2 ANQGSEA. CDR3 size: 13 residues. The V segment lost 6 bases and the J segment 4 bases; nucleotides outside the gene matches: 6. This chain's CDR3 is CSVSGQVADTQYF. The CDR3 DNA reads as TGCAGCGTGTCGGGACAGGTGGCAGATACGCAGTATTTT.

This clonotype was detected only a few times. The V and J genes are TRBV18 and TRBJ2-1; maybe TRBD1 (6 bases). Trimming pared 0 bases from V and 6 bases from J, leaving 9 bases between. Germline-derived CDR1 and CDR2 are KGHSH and LQKENI. The CDR3 length is 14 residues. This CDR3 is CASSPPEGGNEQFF. As DNA, the CDR3 is TGTGCCAGCTCACCACCAGAAGGGGGCAATGAGCAGTTCTTC.

This clonotype has only a few counts. J is TRBJ1-1 and V is TRBV6-5, with D maybe TRBD1 (6 bases). From germline, CDR1 is MNHEY and CDR2 SVGAGI. Trimming removed 0 bases from V and 1 base from J, with 9 bases in between. CDR3 size: 15 residues. DNA for the CDR3: TGTGCCAGCAGTTACTCCAGGGGCAAGAACACTGAAGCTTTCTTT. Translating gives CASSYSRGKNTEAFF.

The rearrangement uses TRBV29-1 and TRBJ2-7; the match to TRBD2 covers 10 bases. This CDR3 spans 13 amino acids. With V trimmed by 6 bases and J by 0 bases, 2 bases remained unmatched. The germline V gene encodes CDR1 SQVTM and CDR2 ANQGSEA. Written as DNA, the CDR3 is TGCAGCGTCCGGACTAGCGGCTCCTACGAGCAGTACGTC. Its translation is CSVRTSGSYEQYV.

The chain carries TRBV12-3 or TRBV12-4 and TRBJ2-7; no clear D. The CDR3 is 15 residues long. The CDR3 DNA follows: TGTGCTAGTGGTTTGAGTACCGCAAACTCCTACGAGCAGTACTTC. As protein: CASGLSTANSYEQYF.

CDR3 in amino acids: CASSLGPRPYEQYV. DNA of the CDR3: TGTGCCAGCAGCCTGGGACCGAGACCCTACGAGCAGTACGTC. The gene calls are TRBV7-8 and TRBJ2-7, with D perhaps TRBD1 or TRBD2 (5 bases each). Germline V CDR1 and CDR2: SGHVS, FQNEAQ. V gave up 5 bases and J gave up 2 bases, with 13 bases separating them. The CDR3 loop spans 14 amino acids.

The chain couples TRBV7-8 to TRBJ2-7, with TRBD2 identical over 8 bases. V was pared by 0 bases and J by 3 bases, with 13 bases of the junction left unmatched. In germline, CDR1 is SGHVS, CDR2 FQNEAQ. The CDR3 covers 18 residues. The DNA for the CDR3 is TGTGCCAGCAGCTTAGCGGGGGTTTCCAGCGGGAGTGACTACGAGCAGTACTTC. This sequence encodes CASSLAGVSSGSDYEQYF. The full variable domain, in which reference TRBV7-8 and TRBJ2-7 provide the parts outside the CDR3, is GAGVSQSPRYKVAKRGQDVALRCDPISGHVSLFWYQQALGQGPEFLTYFQNEAQLDKSGLPSDRFFAERPEGSVSTLKIQRTQQEDSAVYLCASSLAGVSSGSDYEQYFGPGTRLTVT.